This T cell receptor (beta chain) was identified during a study of beta chain features in type 1 diabetes. Study background: There was similarity between patients and healthy donors in age, gender and cell yields. Overall study findings and caveats: Individuals with type 1 diabetes displayed fewer insertions and more deletions at VDJ junctions. Shorter TCRB CDR3s, moderately but significantly so, marked every one of the four CD4+ subsets in Type 1 diabetes patients.

The entirety of the isolated RNA underwent reverse transcription, so expressed TCRB transcripts were sequenced. This table comes from immunoSEQ multiplex PCR, and its TCRdb copy is limited to in-frame clones, with some not included. The repertoire holds 200,000 to 300,000 clones, roughly 22% seen once, with around 0.03% in the top ten. This clone has a handful of counts. Its antigen is undetermined. The CDR3 has 16 residues. Per germline, CDR1 SGHTA and CDR2 FQGNSA. Losses at the gene ends were 6 bases for V and 7 bases for J; bases not matched to a gene: 11. Sorting produced populations that all topped 95% purity.

The sample consisted of naive CD4+ T cells from blood. The clonotype was recovered from a woman between 35 and 50 years old with type 1 diabetes. The chain combines TRBV7-2 with TRBJ1-6; TRBD1 matches 8 bases. The CDR3 region is CASRDRQGSRNSPLHF. CDR3 coding DNA: TGTGCCAGCAGGGATAGACAGGGGTCTCGGAATTCACCCCTCCACTTT.